The 17 T cell receptor beta chains presented below share a single source sample, sequenced in a study of OX40 agonist ivuxolimab in advanced cancers. Library preparation employed the immunoSEQ multiplex PCR assay. TCRdb stores this immuneACCESS table with in-frame sequences only. Part of the clones is absent; in the studies checked, under half of the shortfall reflects unresolved V genes, and no reason is known for the rest. The sample table holds tens of thousands of clones, of which 75% to 95% were seen once. About 2.5% of the sample is taken by the ten largest. The source was CD4+ or CD8+ T cells sorted from blood, collected in a trial of the OX40 agonist ivuxolimab. Every receptor here comes from an adult with an advanced solid tumor such as melanoma, head and neck, liver or kidney cancer.

This chain uses TRBV11-2 with TRBJ2-3, with D uncertain. CDR1 is SGHAT and CDR2 is FQNNGV in the germline V gene. This CDR3 is built from 15 residues. V was shortened by 5 bases and J by 0 bases, with 12 bases between the two germline ends. The CDR3 coding sequence is TGTGCCAGCAGCCAATTATCTTCTAGCACAGATACGCAGTATTTT. Its translation is CASSQLSSSTDTQYF.

The chain is built from TRBV6-6 and TRBJ1-2; TRBD1 matches at 7 bases. After removal of 6 bases from V and 4 bases from J, the junction contained 5 bases not matched to a gene. The CDR3 is made up of 13 amino acids. Germline V lookup: CDR1 MNHNY, CDR2 SVGAGI (reference sequence). CDR3 bases: TGTGCCAGCAGCCGACAGGGTTCCTATGGCTACACCTTC. It is translated as CASSRQGSYGYTF.

V and J are TRBV6-5 and TRBJ1-1; D uncertain. Germline assignment: CDR1 MNHEY and CDR2 SVGAGI. Trimming left V 5 bases short and J 4 bases short, with 8 bases between. CDR3 length: 12 residues. The CDR3, as DNA: TGTGCCAGCAGTACCAGGTTCACTGAAGCTTTCTTT. Translated, it gives CASSTRFTEAFF.

This chain connects TRBV5-1 to TRBJ2-5; D not resolved. Deletions cut 0 bases from V and 4 bases from J, with 13 bases between. The V gene's germline CDR1 is SGHRS and CDR2 YFSETQ. The CDR3 is 15 amino acids. Written as DNA, the CDR3 is TGCGCCAGCAGCTTGGACGGGCGGCCTGGAGAGACCCAGTACTTC. This codes for CASSLDGRPGETQYF.

The V gene is TRBV5-1, the J gene TRBJ2-3, with 11 bases aligning to TRBD1. Germline CDR1 reads SGHRS; CDR2 reads YFSETQ. Germline trimming cut 3 bases from V and 5 bases from J; bases unmatched to any gene: 2. The CDR3 length is 14 residues. CDR3 bases: TGCGCCAGCAGCTGGACAGGGGGCATAGATACGCAGTATTTT. Translating gives CASSWTGGIDTQYF.

The rearrangement links TRBV19 to TRBJ2-2, with D maybe TRBD1 (5 bases). Trimming removed 1 base from V and 1 base from J, with 10 bases in between. Germline CDR1 reads LNHDA; CDR2 reads SQIVND (reference sequence). This CDR3 is 16 amino acids long. CDR3 sequence (DNA): TGTGCCAGTAGTATAGGTATTGGACAGAACACCGGGGAGCTGTTTTTT. Translating gives CASSIGIGQNTGELFF. The complete variable domain, with remaining parts taken from reference TRBV19 and TRBJ2-2, reads DGGITQSPKYLFRKEGQNVTLSCEQNLNHDAMYWYRQDPGQGLRLIYYSQIVNDFQKGDIAEGYSVSREKKESFPLTVTSAQKNPTAFYLCASSIGIGQNTGELFFGEGSRLTVL.

The V and J genes are TRBV10-3 and TRBJ2-7; TRBD1 matches 10 bases. V lost 6 bases and J lost 1; bases outside the gene matches: 3. Per germline, CDR1 ENHRY and CDR2 SYGVKD. This CDR3 comprises 14 residues. DNA for the CDR3: TGTGCCATCAGACGGGACAGGGGATCCTACGAGCAGTACTTC. Translated: CAIRRDRGSYEQYF.

The genes are TRBV7-2 and TRBJ2-1, with a possible D match to TRBD2 (5 bases). The CDR3 consists of 15 residues. Germline lookup yields CDR1 SGHTA and CDR2 FQGNSA. V lost 5 bases, J lost 8 bases, and 19 bases lay in between. CDR3 protein: CASSPTYSRGDEQFF. Written as DNA, the CDR3 is TGTGCCAGCAGCCCTACCTACTCCCGGGGAGATGAGCAGTTCTTC.

This clone was seen just once. This chain joins TRBV18 and TRBJ2-6; tentatively, D is TRBD1 (5 bases). The CDR3 spans 15 residues. Germline CDR1 reads KGHSH; CDR2 reads LQKENI. Trimming took 1 base from V and 4 from J, leaving 8 bases between them. CDR3 amino acids: CASSPQGVGANVLTF. CDR3 sequence (DNA): TGTGCCAGCTCACCACAAGGGGTGGGGGCCAACGTCCTGACTTTC.

V usage is TRBV5-1 and J usage is TRBJ2-3; 9 bases are shared with TRBD2. Germline assignment: CDR1 SGHRS and CDR2 YFSETQ. Germline trimming cut 0 bases from V and 2 bases from J; bases unmatched to any gene: 4. The CDR3 covers 16 residues. The CDR3, as DNA: TGCGCCAGCAGCTTGGGCGGGAGGGCTTTCACAGATACGCAGTATTTT. It encodes CASSLGGRAFTDTQYF.

This clone was detected only once. The CDR3, as DNA: TGTGCCAGCAGCTTAATGCAGGGGGCCGCGAATGAGCAGTTCTTC. As protein: CASSLMQGAANEQFF. The chain carries TRBV11-2 and TRBJ2-1, with TRBD1 identical over 8 bases. J was trimmed by 7 bases and V by 2 bases; bases with no gene match: 7. CDR1 is SGHAT, CDR2 FQNNGV, per germline. The CDR3 is made up of 15 amino acids.

The CDR3 is CASSFAGGPYEQYF. CDR3 DNA sequence: TGTGCCAGCAGCTTTGCAGGGGGCCCCTACGAGCAGTACTTC. The chain is built from TRBV7-2 and TRBJ2-7, with 8 bases that match TRBD1. V was clipped by 3 bases and J by 2 bases; unmatched bases: 3. CDR1 is SGHTA, CDR2 FQGNSA, per germline. The CDR3 is 14 amino acids.

This chain links TRBV6-6 with TRBJ1-1; D gene unclear. There are 13 residues in the CDR3. The germline V gene encodes CDR1 MNHNY and CDR2 SVGAGI (reference sequence). V gave up 2 bases and J gave up 1 base, with 5 bases separating them. CDR3 nucleotides: TGTGCCAGCAGTTACGGGGAGAACACTGAAGCTTTCTTT. It codes for CASSYGENTEAFF.

The rearrangement joins TRBV5-5 to TRBJ2-7, with unresolved D. Germline V gives CDR1 SGHKS, CDR2 YYEKEE (reference sequence). There are 14 residues in the CDR3. V lost 4 bases, J lost 0 bases, and 11 bases lay in between. DNA for the CDR3: TGTGCCAGCAGCCGCGGTGGAGTCTCCTACGAGCAGTACTTC. It codes for CASSRGGVSYEQYF. The whole variable domain, filled in from reference TRBV5-5 and TRBJ2-7, reads DAGVTQSPTHLIKTRGQQVTLRCSPISGHKSVSWYQQVLGQGPQFIFQYYEKEERGRGNFPDRFSARQFPNYSSELNVNALLLGDSALYLCASSRGGVSYEQYFGPGTRLTVT.

CDR3 loop: CASSAGGTAGNTIYF. For the CDR3, the DNA is TGTGCCAGCAGCGCGGGGGGGACAGCTGGAAACACCATATATTTT. The V call is TRBV9, the J call TRBJ1-3; the match to TRBD1 covers 7 bases. CDR3 size: 15 residues. With V trimmed by 3 bases and J by 2 bases, 5 bases remained unmatched. Germline-derived CDR1 and CDR2 are SGDLS and YYNGEE.

The J gene is TRBJ2-5, the V gene TRBV7-2; no definite D call. Trimming stripped 2 bases from V and 7 bases from J, with 5 bases between. Germline CDR1 SGHTA, CDR2 FQGNSA. This CDR3 region has 11 residues. CDR3 DNA sequence: TGTGCCAGCAGCTTAAGGGCGACCCAGTACTTC. Translated: CASSLRATQYF.

V usage is TRBV11-3 and J usage is TRBJ2-1, with D perhaps TRBD1 or TRBD2 (5 bases each). V lost 5 bases, J lost 9 bases, and 11 bases lay in between. Germline V gene lookup returns CDR1 SGHNT and CDR2 YENEEA. This CDR3 spans 12 amino acids. The DNA of the CDR3 is TGTGCCAGCAGCGTCGGGACGCTTGAGCAGTTCTTC. As protein: CASSVGTLEQFF.